The 18 T cell receptor beta chains reported below all come from one sample, sequenced in a study of radiation and T cells in renal cell carcinoma. As to time point: blood 2 weeks post-SBRT. Treatment reported: 15 Gy SBRT to primary tumor, nephrectomy 4 weeks later. Data came from immunoSEQ multiplex PCR; TCRdb stores just in-frame clones and leaves some out. Here the sample spans about 150,000 clones, approximately 86% being singletons. The source material was blood, sampled from a patient whose treatment included radiotherapy and nephrectomy. The receptors derive from a woman between 50 and 59 years old with renal cell carcinoma.

This clone was detected a few times. This chain links TRBV27 with TRBJ1-2; no clear D. The V end lost 6 bases, the J end lost 4 bases, and 18 bases lay between the germline ends. The CDR3 covers 15 residues. In germline, CDR1 is MNHEY, CDR2 SMNVEV (reference sequence). The CDR3 here is CASRESPHHFYGYTF. The CDR3 bases are TGTGCCAGCAGGGAGTCCCCGCACCATTTCTATGGCTACACCTTC.

The chain has TRBV19 and TRBJ2-5; the D is unclear. Per the germline V gene, CDR1 is LNHDA and CDR2 is SQIVND (reference sequence). The CDR3 has 11 residues. Trimming removed 5 bases from V and 12 bases from J, with 13 bases in between. CDR3 region: CASSSSAVKYF. The CDR3 DNA sequence: TGTGCCAGTAGTTCGAGCGCGGTTAAGTACTTC. The entire variable domain, with the rest obtained from reference TRBV19 and TRBJ2-5, is as follows: DGGITQSPKYLFRKEGQNVTLSCEQNLNHDAMYWYRQDPGQGLRLIYYSQIVNDFQKGDIAEGYSVSREKKESFPLTVTSAQKNPTAFYLCASSSSAVKYFGPGTRLLVL.

The rearrangement joins TRBV10-2 to TRBJ1-3; possibly TRBD1 for D (6 bases). The germline CDR1 and CDR2 sequences are WSHSY and SAAADI. The germline V and J ends were trimmed by 1 base and 3 bases, with 13 bases remaining between them. There are 16 residues in the CDR3. This CDR3 reads CASSEWDNRVGNTIYF. CDR3 nucleotides: TGCGCCAGCAGTGAGTGGGATAACAGGGTTGGAAACACCATATATTTT.

The rearrangement uses TRBV19 and TRBJ1-1, with 7 bases that match TRBD1. Losses at the gene ends were 5 bases for V and 0 bases for J; bases not matched to a gene: 6. Germline CDR1 and CDR2: LNHDA and SQIVND (reference sequence). CDR3 size: 15 residues. The CDR3 here is CASSHLQGMNTEAFF. The CDR3 DNA follows: TGTGCCAGTAGTCACTTACAGGGGATGAACACTGAAGCTTTCTTT.

The V and J genes are TRBV19 and TRBJ1-5; D possibly corresponds to TRBD1 (5 bases). The CDR3 length is 12 residues. With 7 bases removed from V and 6 bases from J, the gap between germline ends came to 10 bases. CDR1 and CDR2 (germline): LNHDA, SQIVND (reference sequence). The CDR3 DNA follows: TGTGCCAGTAACCTAAGGGGTCAGCCCCAGCATTTT. This gives the protein CASNLRGQPQHF.

The rearrangement uses TRBV5-5 and TRBJ2-2; D is unclear. Trimming took off 0 bases at V and 5 bases at J, with 5 bases between the two ends. This CDR3 has 13 amino acids. The germline V gene has CDR1 SGHKS and CDR2 YYEKEE (reference sequence). The CDR3 loop is CASSLVGTGELFF. The CDR3 DNA follows: TGTGCCAGCAGCTTGGTGGGGACCGGGGAGCTGTTTTTT.

The chain links TRBV7-6 to TRBJ2-3; 9 bases match TRBD1. Germline CDR1 SGHVS, CDR2 FNYEAQ. V lost 4 bases, J lost 2 bases, and 4 bases stayed unmatched. The CDR3 sequence is 15 residues long. In nucleotides, the CDR3 is TGTGCCAGCAGCTCTCGGACAGGGGCCACAGATACGCAGTATTTT. This gives the protein CASSSRTGATDTQYF.

The V call is TRBV19, the J call TRBJ1-1; no definite D call. The CDR3 is made up of 15 amino acids. Looked up from germline, CDR1 is LNHDA and CDR2 is SQIVND (reference sequence). Trimming removed 0 bases from V and 4 bases from J, with 12 bases in between. The chain's CDR3 is CASSIEYRVFTEAFF. DNA of the CDR3: TGTGCCAGTAGTATAGAATATAGGGTGTTCACTGAAGCTTTCTTT.

The chain recombines TRBV7-2 with TRBJ1-2; weak D call: TRBD1 (5 bases). V lost 1 base and J 3 bases, leaving 9 bases between the germline ends. The CDR3 totals 14 residues. From germline, CDR1 is SGHTA and CDR2 FQGNSA. Written as DNA, the CDR3 is TGTGCCAGCAGCTTAGGCCCGGGGCACTATGGCTACACCTTC. Encoded protein: CASSLGPGHYGYTF.

The V and J genes are TRBV9 and TRBJ1-1; D is unclear. The CDR3 is 13 amino acids. The V gene's germline CDR1 is SGDLS and CDR2 YYNGEE. Trimming pared 4 bases from V and 5 bases from J, leaving 12 bases between. The CDR3 nucleotides read TGTGCCAGCAGCCCGCCGACGCTGACTGAAGCTTTCTTT. This translates into CASSPPTLTEAFF.

The CDR3 region has the DNA TGCGCCAGCAGCCAAGAGCCTTCGGGGGCCACCGGGGAGCTGTTTTTT. This codes for CASSQEPSGATGELFF. The chain has TRBV4-3 and TRBJ2-2; D tentatively fits TRBD1 or TRBD2 (6 bases each). This CDR3 is 16 amino acids long. The V gene's germline CDR1 is LGHNA and CDR2 YSLEER. V was cut by 0 bases and J by 4 bases, with 12 bases left in between.

The J gene is TRBJ2-3, the V gene TRBV29-1, with TRBD2 matching over 10 bases. V dropped 6 bases and J dropped 6; count of bases not matched to a gene: 9. CDR1 is SQVTM and CDR2 is ANQGSEA in the germline V gene. The CDR3 is made up of 14 amino acids. CDR3 loop: CSVDEAGGPDTQYF. The CDR3 DNA reads as TGCAGCGTAGATGAAGCGGGGGGGCCTGATACGCAGTATTTT.

The V call is TRBV7-3, the J call TRBJ2-5; D is perhaps TRBD1 (5 bases). CDR3 size: 13 residues. Germline V gene sequence: CDR1 SGHTA, CDR2 FQGTGA. V was trimmed by 0 bases and J by 5 bases, leaving 7 bases between them. The CDR3 is CASSLTPGETQYF. In DNA form, the CDR3 reads TGTGCCAGCAGCTTAACACCAGGGGAGACCCAGTACTTC.

The chain employs TRBV2 and TRBJ1-3; D unclear. The CDR3 is made up of 16 amino acids. In germline, CDR1 is SNHLY, CDR2 FYNNEI. Trimming left V 3 bases short and J 3 bases short, with 15 bases between. The DNA of the CDR3 is TGTGCCAGCAGTGAGTTTTCCGCGGGAATTGGAAACACCATATATTTT. It yields the protein CASSEFSAGIGNTIYF. The variable domain in full, completed from reference TRBV2 and TRBJ1-3, reads EPEVTQTPSHQVTQMGQEVILRCVPISNHLYFYWYRQILGQKVEFLVSFYNNEISEKSEIFDDQFSVERPDGSNFTLKIRSTKLEDSAMYFCASSEFSAGIGNTIYFGEGSWLTVV.

This sequence joins TRBV6-5 and TRBJ1-1; 8 bases are shared with TRBD1. CDR3 length equals 15 residues. J lost 5 bases, V lost 2 bases, and 7 bases had no gene match. Germline values: CDR1 MNHEY, CDR2 SVGAGI. CDR3 bases: TGTGCCAGCAGTTACGACAGGGGAGCTAGGACTGAAGCTTTCTTT. This translates into CASSYDRGARTEAFF.

The chain is built from TRBV19 and TRBJ2-3; D is perhaps TRBD2 (7 bases). V was trimmed by 3 bases and J by 2 bases, leaving 12 bases between them. The CDR3 extends over 15 amino acids. CDR1 and CDR2 (germline): LNHDA, SQIVND (reference sequence). The CDR3 loop is CASSIAGAPTDTQYF. CDR3 nucleotides: TGTGCCAGTAGTATCGCGGGGGCCCCCACAGATACGCAGTATTTT.

The rearrangement links TRBV7-9 to TRBJ2-2; D is undetermined. The CDR3 runs 15 residues. Germline values: CDR1 SEHNR, CDR2 FQNEAQ (reference sequence). V was pared by 5 bases and J by 7 bases, with 17 bases between. The CDR3 loop reads CASSIPGSLHGELFF. The CDR3 DNA reads TGTGCCAGCAGCATTCCGGGCTCCCTTCACGGGGAGCTGTTTTTT. Combining the CDR3 with reference TRBV7-9 and TRBJ2-2 gives the whole variable domain DTGVSQNPRHKITKRGQNVTFRCDPISEHNRLYWYRQTLGQGPEFLTYFQNEAQLEKSRLLSDRFSAERPKGSFSTLEIQRTEQGDSAMYLCASSIPGSLHGELFFGEGSRLTVL.

V gene TRBV5-4 combines with J gene TRBJ1-1, with D hard to call. The CDR3 runs 15 residues. Between the trimmed V and J ends, which lost 1 base and 1 base, there was a span of 11 bases. CDR1 is SGHNT and CDR2 is YYREEE in the germline V gene (reference sequence). The CDR3 DNA is TGTGCCAGCAGCTTGTTTGGACGCTCGAACACTGAAGCTTTCTTT. It encodes CASSLFGRSNTEAFF. The full variable domain, rest sourced from reference TRBV5-4 and TRBJ1-1, is ETGVTQSPTHLIKTRGQQVTLRCSSQSGHNTVSWYQQALGQGPQFIFQYYREEENGRGNFPPRFSGLQFPNYSSELNVNALELDDSALYLCASSLFGRSNTEAFFGQGTRLTVV.